The entry below describes one TCR beta chain. Its target is not known. The data were taken from a study of vaccination effects on CD4 cells after COVID-19. Researchers isolated CD4+ T cells once approximately eleven days of culture had elapsed. Two doses of BNT162b2 or mRNA-1273 vaccine were administered to participants. Having tested negative for nucleocapsid antibodies, the vaccine recipients showed no prior SARS-CoV-2 infection. Each culture had half its medium swapped for IL-2 medium on days 3 and 7. The V gene's germline CDR1 is SQVTM and CDR2 ANQGSEA. The V end lost 4 bases, the J end lost 10 bases, and 17 bases lay between the germline ends. This CDR3 comprises 13 residues. General study findings and limits: Convalescent patients were scarce in the study, and it lacked early post-infection timepoints. Cross-reactivity toward common cold coronaviruses was confined to only 1 of 255 vaccine-induced clones in healthy vaccinees.

TCRdb's table, derived via immunoSEQ multiplex PCR, lists solely in-frame clones and lacks some. The repertoire has about 40,000 clones, around two thirds of them found once; the top ten carry about 7.7%. The chain combines TRBV29-1 with TRBJ2-1, with a tentative D call TRBD1 (6 bases). Specimen: CD4+ T cells from PBMCs cultured without peptide, collected after COVID-19 vaccination. This clonotype originated in a human donor who received a COVID-19 vaccine. In DNA, the CDR3 is TGCAGCGTTGCCGGACAGTCTCTCCGGGAGCAGTTCTTC. Amino acids: CSVAGQSLREQFF.